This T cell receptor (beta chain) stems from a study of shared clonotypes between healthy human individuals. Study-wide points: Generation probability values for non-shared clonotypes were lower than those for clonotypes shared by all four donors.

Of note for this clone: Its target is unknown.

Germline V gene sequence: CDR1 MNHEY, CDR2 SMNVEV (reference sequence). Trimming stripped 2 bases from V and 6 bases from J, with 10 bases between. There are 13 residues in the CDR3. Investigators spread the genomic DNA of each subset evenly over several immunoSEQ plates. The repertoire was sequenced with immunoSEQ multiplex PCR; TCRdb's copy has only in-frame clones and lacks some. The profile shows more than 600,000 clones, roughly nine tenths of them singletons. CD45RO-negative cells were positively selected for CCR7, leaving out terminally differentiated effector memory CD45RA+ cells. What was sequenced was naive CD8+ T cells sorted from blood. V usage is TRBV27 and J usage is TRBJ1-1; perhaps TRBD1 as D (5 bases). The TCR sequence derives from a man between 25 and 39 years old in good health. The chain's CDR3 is CASSLVGPAEAFF. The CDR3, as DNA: TGTGCCAGCAGTTTAGTGGGACCAGCTGAAGCTTTCTTT.